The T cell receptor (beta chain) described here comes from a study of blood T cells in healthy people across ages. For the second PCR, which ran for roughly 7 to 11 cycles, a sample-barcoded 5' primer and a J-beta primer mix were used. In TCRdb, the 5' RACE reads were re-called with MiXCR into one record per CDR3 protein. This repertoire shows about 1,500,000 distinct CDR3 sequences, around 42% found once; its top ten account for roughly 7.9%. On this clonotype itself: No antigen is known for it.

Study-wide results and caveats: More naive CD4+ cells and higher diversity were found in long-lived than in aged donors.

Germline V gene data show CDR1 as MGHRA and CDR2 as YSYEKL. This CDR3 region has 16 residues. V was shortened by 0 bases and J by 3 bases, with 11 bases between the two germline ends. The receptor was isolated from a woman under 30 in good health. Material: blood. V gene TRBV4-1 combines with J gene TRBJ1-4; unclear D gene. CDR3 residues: CASSQDRQISNEKLFF. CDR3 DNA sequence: TGCGCCAGCAGCCAAGACCGGCAGATTTCTAATGAAAAACTGTTTTTT.